This T cell receptor beta chain was identified in a study of shared clonotypes between healthy human individuals. Study-wide results and limits: Sampling covered blood only; tissue repertoires likely differ. Across subsets, estimated richness was generally greater for naive than for memory populations. Non-shared clonotypes displayed generation probabilities falling below those of clonotypes present in all four donors.

Regarding this clone: Its antigen is currently unknown.

Splitting of CD4+ cells produced CD45RA+ naive and CD45RA-negative memory subsets. Libraries were prepared by immunoSEQ multiplex PCR; TCRdb keeps only in-frame clonotypes and omits some of them. Of about a million clones listed, around 74% are singletons. With 5 bases clipped from V and 6 bases from J, the junction kept 6 bases outside the gene matches. This CDR3 is built from 13 residues. The V gene's germline CDR1 is SGHVS and CDR2 FQNEAQ. The clonotype originates from a man younger than 30 in good health. Sequencing was carried out using memory CD4+ T cells sorted from blood. This sample's subset: CD45RA-negative fraction. The J gene is TRBJ2-5, the V gene TRBV7-8; 7 bases line up with TRBD2. The CDR3 coding sequence is TGTGCCAGCAGCCCAGGACTAGTCCAGACCCAGTACTTC. Encoded protein: CASSPGLVQTQYF.